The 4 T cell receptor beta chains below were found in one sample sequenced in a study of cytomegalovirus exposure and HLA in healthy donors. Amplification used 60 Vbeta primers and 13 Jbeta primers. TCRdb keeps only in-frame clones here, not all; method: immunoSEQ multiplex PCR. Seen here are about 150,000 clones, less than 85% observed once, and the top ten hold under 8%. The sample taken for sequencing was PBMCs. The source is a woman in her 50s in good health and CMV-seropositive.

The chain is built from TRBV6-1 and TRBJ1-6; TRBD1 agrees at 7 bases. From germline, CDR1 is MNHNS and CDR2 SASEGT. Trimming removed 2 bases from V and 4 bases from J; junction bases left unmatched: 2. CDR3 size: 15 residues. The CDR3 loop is CASSEWDSYNSPLHF. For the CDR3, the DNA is TGTGCCAGCAGTGAATGGGACAGTTATAATTCACCCCTCCACTTT.

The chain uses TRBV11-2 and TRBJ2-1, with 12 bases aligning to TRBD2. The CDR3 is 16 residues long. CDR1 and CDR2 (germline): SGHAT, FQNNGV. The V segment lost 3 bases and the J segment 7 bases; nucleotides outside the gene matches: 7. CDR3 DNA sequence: TGTGCCAGCAGCTTGAGACTAGCGGGGGATTCGAATGAGCAGTTCTTC. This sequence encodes CASSLRLAGDSNEQFF. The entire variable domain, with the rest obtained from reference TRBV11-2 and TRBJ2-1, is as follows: EAGVAQSPRYKIIEKRQSVAFWCNPISGHATLYWYQQILGQGPKLLIQFQNNGVVDDSQLPKDRFSAERLKGVDSTLKIQPAKLEDSAVYLCASSLRLAGDSNEQFFGPGTRLTVL.

CDR3 region: CSVDPVNTEAFF. CDR3 in DNA: TGCAGCGTTGACCCGGTGAACACTGAAGCTTTCTTT. The chain links TRBV29-1 to TRBJ1-1; D gene uncertain. V lost 3 bases to trimming and J lost 0 bases, with 5 bases between them. Germline CDR1 is SQVTM and CDR2 is ANQGSEA. The CDR3 spans 12 residues. Full variable domain (remainder filled in from reference TRBV29-1 and TRBJ1-1): SAVISQKPSRDICQRGTSLTIQCQVDSQVTMMFWYRQQPGQSLTLIATANQGSEATYESGFVIDKFPISRPNLTFSTLTVSNMSPEDSSIYLCSVDPVNTEAFFGQGTRLTVV.

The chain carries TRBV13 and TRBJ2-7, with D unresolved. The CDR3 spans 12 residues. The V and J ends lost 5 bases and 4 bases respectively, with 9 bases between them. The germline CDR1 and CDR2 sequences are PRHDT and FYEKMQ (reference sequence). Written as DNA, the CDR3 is TGTGCCAGCAGCCAAGGAGCATACGAGCAGTACTTC. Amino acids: CASSQGAYEQYF.